This TCR beta chain is from a study of T cells in narcolepsy. Findings and caveats of the study: HCRT-specific and TRIB2-specific autoreactive clonotypes appeared among same-patient CSF and blood CD4+ clonotypes. Blood of same and different patients, but not healthy controls, reportedly held recurring autoreactive clonotypes.

Germline V gene data show CDR1 as SGHAT and CDR2 as FQNNGV. Trimming shortened V by 0 bases and J by 4 bases, and 12 bases separated the two germline ends. This CDR3 spans 15 amino acids. Produced via immunoSEQ multiplex PCR; TCRdb's table is partial and in-frame only. The data contain 30,000 to 45,000 clones, 87% of them singletons. In regard to this clone: Its target is not known.

This clonotype was obtained from a human donor with narcolepsy. Material for sequencing was CD45RA- memory CD4+ T cells from PBMCs. The chain employs TRBV11-2 and TRBJ2-5, with D tentatively TRBD2 (7 bases). In DNA, the CDR3 is TGTGCCAGCAGCTTAGAAGGGAGGGGGGCAGAGACCCAGTACTTC. Translated: CASSLEGRGAETQYF.